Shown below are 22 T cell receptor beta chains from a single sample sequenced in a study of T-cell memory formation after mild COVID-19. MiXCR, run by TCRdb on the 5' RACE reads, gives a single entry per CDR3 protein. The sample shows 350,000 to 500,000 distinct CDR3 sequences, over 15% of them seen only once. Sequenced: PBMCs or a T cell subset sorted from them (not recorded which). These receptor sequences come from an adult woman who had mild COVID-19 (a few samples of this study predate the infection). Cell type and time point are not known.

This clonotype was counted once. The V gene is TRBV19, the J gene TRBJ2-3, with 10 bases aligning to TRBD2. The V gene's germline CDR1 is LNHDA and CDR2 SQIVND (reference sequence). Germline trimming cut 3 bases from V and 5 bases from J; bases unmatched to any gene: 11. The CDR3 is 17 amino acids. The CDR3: CASSMTGRLAGVDTQYF. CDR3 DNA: TGTGCCAGTAGTATGACAGGGAGGCTAGCGGGAGTAGATACGCAGTATTTT.

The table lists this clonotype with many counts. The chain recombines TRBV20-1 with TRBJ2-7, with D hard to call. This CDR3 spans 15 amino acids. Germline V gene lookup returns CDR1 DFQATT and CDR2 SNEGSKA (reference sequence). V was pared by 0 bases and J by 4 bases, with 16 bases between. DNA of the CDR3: TGCAGTGCTAGAGATAATCAGCAGGTCTGGTACGAGCAGTACTTC. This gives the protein CSARDNQQVWYEQYF.

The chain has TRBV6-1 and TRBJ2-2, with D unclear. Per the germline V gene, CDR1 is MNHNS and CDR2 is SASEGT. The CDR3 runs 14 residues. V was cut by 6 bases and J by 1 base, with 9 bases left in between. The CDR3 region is CASRGLRNTGELFF. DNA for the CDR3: TGTGCCAGCAGGGGTTTAAGGAACACCGGGGAGCTGTTTTTT.

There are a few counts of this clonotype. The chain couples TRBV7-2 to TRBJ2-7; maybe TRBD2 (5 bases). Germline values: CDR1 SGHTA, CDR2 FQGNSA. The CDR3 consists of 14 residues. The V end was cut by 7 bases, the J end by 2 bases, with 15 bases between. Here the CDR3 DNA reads TGTGCCAGCACCCCCAGGACTCGAACCTACGAGCAGTACTTC. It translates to CASTPRTRTYEQYF. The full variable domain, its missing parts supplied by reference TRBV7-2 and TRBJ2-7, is GAGVSQSPSNKVTEKGKDVELRCDPISGHTALYWYRQSLGQGLEFLIYFQGNSAPDKSGLPSDRFSAERTGGSVSTLTIQRTQQEDSAVYLCASTPRTRTYEQYFGPGTRLTVT.

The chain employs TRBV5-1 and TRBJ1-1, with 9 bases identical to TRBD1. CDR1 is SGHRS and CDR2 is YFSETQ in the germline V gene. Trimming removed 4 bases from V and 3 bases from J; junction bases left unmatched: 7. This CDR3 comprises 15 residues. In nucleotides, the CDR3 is TGCGCCAGCAGCCAACAGGGACAGGGCTACACTGAAGCTTTCTTT. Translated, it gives CASSQQGQGYTEAFF. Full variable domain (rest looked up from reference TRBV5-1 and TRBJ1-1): KAGVTQTPRYLIKTRGQQVTLSCSPISGHRSVSWYQQTPGQGLQFLFEYFSETQRNKGNFPGRFSGRQFSNSRSEMNVSTLELGDSALYLCASSQQGQGYTEAFFGQGTRLTVV.

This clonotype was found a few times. As DNA, the CDR3 is TGTGCCAGCAGTTCCTTGGGGAACTATGGCTACACCTTC. It yields the protein CASSSLGNYGYTF. V gene TRBV12-3 or TRBV12-4 combines with J gene TRBJ1-2; D not certain. CDR3 length: 13 residues. V was cut by 4 bases and J by 2 bases, with 8 bases left in between.

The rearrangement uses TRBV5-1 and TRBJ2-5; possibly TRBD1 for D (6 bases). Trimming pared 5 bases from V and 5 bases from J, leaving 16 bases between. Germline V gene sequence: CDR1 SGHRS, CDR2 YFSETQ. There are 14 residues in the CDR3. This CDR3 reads CASSGTTHTETQYF. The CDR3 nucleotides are TGCGCCAGCAGTGGGACAACACATACGGAGACCCAGTACTTC.

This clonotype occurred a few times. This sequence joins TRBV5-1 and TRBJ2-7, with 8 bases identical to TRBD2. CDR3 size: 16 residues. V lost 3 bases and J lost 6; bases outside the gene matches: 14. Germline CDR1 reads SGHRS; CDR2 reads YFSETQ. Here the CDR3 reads CASSSLVAGGLGEQYF. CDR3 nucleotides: TGCGCCAGCAGCTCGCTGGTTGCGGGAGGTTTAGGCGAGCAGTACTTC.

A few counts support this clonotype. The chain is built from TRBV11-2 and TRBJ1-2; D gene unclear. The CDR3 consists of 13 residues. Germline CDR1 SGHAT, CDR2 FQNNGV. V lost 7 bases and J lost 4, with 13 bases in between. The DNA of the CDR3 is TGTGCCAGCACCCCGGCTCCCGCCTATGGCTACACCTTC. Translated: CASTPAPAYGYTF.

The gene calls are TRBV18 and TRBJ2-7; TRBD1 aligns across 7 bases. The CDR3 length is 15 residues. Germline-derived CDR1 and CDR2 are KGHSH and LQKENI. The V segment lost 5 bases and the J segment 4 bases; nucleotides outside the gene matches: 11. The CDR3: CASSTADRASYEQYF. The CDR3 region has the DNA TGTGCCAGCTCAACCGCCGACAGGGCCTCGTACGAGCAGTACTTC.

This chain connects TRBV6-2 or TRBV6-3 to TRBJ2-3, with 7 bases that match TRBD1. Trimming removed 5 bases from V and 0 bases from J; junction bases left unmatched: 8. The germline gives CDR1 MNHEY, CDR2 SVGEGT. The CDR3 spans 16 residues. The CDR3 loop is CASSRRQGGSTDTQYF. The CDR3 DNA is TGTGCCAGCAGTCGACGACAGGGCGGAAGCACAGATACGCAGTATTTT.

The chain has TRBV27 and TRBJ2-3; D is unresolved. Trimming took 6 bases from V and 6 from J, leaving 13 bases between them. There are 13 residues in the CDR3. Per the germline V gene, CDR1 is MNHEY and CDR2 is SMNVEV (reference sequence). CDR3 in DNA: TGTGCCAGCAGCTCTTCATGGGTGGATACGCAGTATTTT. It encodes CASSSSWVDTQYF.

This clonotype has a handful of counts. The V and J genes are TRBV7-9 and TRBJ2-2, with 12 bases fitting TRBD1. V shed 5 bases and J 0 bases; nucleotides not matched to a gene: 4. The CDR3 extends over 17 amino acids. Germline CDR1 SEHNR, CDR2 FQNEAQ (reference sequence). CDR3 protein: CASSRDRGLTNTGELFF. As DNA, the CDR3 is TGTGCCAGCAGCCGGGACAGGGGGCTTACGAACACCGGGGAGCTGTTTTTT.

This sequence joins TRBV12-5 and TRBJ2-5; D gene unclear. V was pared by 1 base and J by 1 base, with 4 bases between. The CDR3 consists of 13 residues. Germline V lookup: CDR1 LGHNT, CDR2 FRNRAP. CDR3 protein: CASGLAFQETQYF. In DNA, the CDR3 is TGTGCTAGTGGTTTGGCTTTCCAAGAGACCCAGTACTTC.

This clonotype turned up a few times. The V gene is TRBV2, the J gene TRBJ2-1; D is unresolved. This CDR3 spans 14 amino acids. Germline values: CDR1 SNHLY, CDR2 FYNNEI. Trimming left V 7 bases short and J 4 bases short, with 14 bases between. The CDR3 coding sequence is TGTGCCAGCACTGGGCAGGCACGATACAATGAGCAGTTCTTC. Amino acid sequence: CASTGQARYNEQFF. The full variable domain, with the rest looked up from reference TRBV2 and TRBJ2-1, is EPEVTQTPSHQVTQMGQEVILRCVPISNHLYFYWYRQILGQKVEFLVSFYNNEISEKSEIFDDQFSVERPDGSNFTLKIRSTKLEDSAMYFCASTGQARYNEQFFGPGTRLTVL.

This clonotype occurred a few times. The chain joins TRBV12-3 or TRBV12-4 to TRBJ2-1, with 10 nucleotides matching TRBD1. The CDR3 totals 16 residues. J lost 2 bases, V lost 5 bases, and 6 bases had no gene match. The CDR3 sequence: CASSPGGQGTYNEQFF. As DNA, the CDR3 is TGTGCCAGCAGTCCTGGGGGACAGGGGACCTACAATGAGCAGTTCTTC.

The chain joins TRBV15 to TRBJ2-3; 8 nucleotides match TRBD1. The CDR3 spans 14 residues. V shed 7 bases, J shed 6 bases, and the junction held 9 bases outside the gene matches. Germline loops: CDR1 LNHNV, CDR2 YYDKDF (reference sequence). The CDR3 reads CATTGTGPGDTQYF. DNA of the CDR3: TGTGCCACCACTGGGACAGGTCCAGGCGATACGCAGTATTTT. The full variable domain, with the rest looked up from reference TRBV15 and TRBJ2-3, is DAMVIQNPRYQVTQFGKPVTLSCSQTLNHNVMYWYQQKSSQAPKLLFHYYDKDFNNEADTPDNFQSRRPNTSFCFLDIRSPGLGDTAMYLCATTGTGPGDTQYFGPGTRLTVL.

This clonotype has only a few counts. The CDR3 protein is CASSKQGIRETQYF. DNA of the CDR3: TGTGCCAGTAGTAAACAGGGAATCCGAGAGACCCAGTACTTC. The rearrangement joins TRBV19 to TRBJ2-5, with D possibly matching TRBD1 (6 bases). Trimming took off 4 bases at V and 4 bases at J, with 13 bases between the two ends. Germline values: CDR1 LNHDA, CDR2 SQIVND (reference sequence). The CDR3 loop spans 14 amino acids.

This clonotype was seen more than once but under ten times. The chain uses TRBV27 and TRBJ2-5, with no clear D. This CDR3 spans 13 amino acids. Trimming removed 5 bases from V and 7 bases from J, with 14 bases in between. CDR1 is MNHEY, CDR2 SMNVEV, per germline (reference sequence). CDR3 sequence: CASSPDGIGTQYF. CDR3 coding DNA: TGTGCCAGCAGTCCCGACGGCATTGGGACCCAGTACTTC.

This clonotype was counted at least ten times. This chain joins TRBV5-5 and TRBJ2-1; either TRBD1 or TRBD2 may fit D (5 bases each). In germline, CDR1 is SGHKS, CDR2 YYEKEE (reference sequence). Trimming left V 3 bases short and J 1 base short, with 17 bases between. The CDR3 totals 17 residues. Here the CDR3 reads CASSWGYHTISYNEQFF. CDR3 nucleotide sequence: TGTGCCAGCAGCTGGGGGTACCACACGATTTCCTACAATGAGCAGTTCTTC.

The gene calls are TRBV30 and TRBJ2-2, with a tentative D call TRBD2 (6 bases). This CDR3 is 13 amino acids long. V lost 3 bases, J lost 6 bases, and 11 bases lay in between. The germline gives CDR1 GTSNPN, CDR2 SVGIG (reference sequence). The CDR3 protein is CAWRNWGAGELFF. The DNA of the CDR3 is TGTGCCTGGAGAAACTGGGGGGCCGGGGAGCTGTTTTTT.

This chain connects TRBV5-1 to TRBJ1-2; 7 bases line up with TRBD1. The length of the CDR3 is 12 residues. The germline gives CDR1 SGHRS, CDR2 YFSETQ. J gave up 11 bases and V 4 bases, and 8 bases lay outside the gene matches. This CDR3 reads CASSPGQGQYTF. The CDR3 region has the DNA TGCGCCAGCAGCCCGGGGCAGGGACAGTACACCTTC.